What follows describes a single TCR beta chain. The source of the sample is a study of T cells expressing NK-cell markers. Study-wide context: Sorted T-cell subsets CD3+CD56+NKG2C+, CD3+CD56+NKG2C- and CD3+CD56-NKG2C+ were TCR beta-sequenced.

Germline-derived CDR1 and CDR2 are SGHAT and FQNNGV. CDR3 length: 15 residues. TCR beta libraries carry UMIs added by 5'RACE template switching. TCRdb re-analyzed the 5' RACE reads; it lists each CDR3 protein once, without DNA. In all, the sample yields some 340,000 distinct CDR3 sequences. Sequences were obtained from blood T cells: a sorted CD56 or NKG2C T cell subset, CD4+ or CD8+ T cells, or bulk PBMC T cells (not recorded which). The V and J genes are TRBV11-2 and TRBJ2-1; checking the TCRdb D call of TRBD1 is not possible without DNA. This receptor was obtained from a man aged 18-75 years in good health. CDR3: CASSQGTGAYNEQFF.